This T cell receptor beta chain is from a study of blood T cell repertoires in COVID-19. Trimming took off 5 bases at V and 3 bases at J, with 17 bases between the two ends. This CDR3 spans 15 amino acids. Germline values: CDR1 LNHDA, CDR2 SQIVND (reference sequence). The table came from immunoSEQ multiplex PCR; TCRdb's copy has only in-frame clones and leaves some out. This sample has around 280,000 clones; around 90% occur once, and the top ten carry 1.7%. This chain joins TRBV19 and TRBJ2-7; weak D call: TRBD1 (6 bases). The material sequenced was PBMCs or T cells enriched from blood (not recorded which). The clonotype was recovered from a woman aged 40 to 50 who had recovered from COVID-19. CDR3: CASSVGDATGYEQYF. The DNA of the CDR3 is TGTGCCAGTAGTGTGGGGGATGCGACAGGCTACGAGCAGTACTTC.